A selection of T cell receptor beta chains follows, all from one sample in a study of blood T cells in healthy people across ages. TCRdb analysed the 5' RACE reads with MiXCR anew, one entry per CDR3 protein. Of fewer than 1,000,000 distinct CDR3 sequences listed, around 45% were seen once; the top ten hold around 18%. Sequencing was done on a sample of blood. The receptors were gathered from a man at least 80 years old in good health. Each CDR3 is given with its conserved first and last residue.

CASTLWGDGNEQYF,TRBV5-1,TRBJ2-7
CSVGRAGGKVTQYF,TRBV29-1,TRBJ2-3
CASSLGATNTGELFF,TRBV5-1,TRBJ2-2
CASSSRTSGPTSTDTQYF,TRBV9,TRBJ2-3
CASSFRGKSTDTQYF,TRBV28,TRBJ2-3
CASSPNQGAYEQYF,TRBV7-9,TRBJ2-7
CASSFATSGNNEQFF,TRBV7-2,TRBJ2-1
CASSLAPPPTSTDTQYF,TRBV5-1,TRBJ2-3
CASSSATGGEETQYF,TRBV5-1,TRBJ2-5
CASMRAGKSYNEQFF,TRBV27,TRBJ2-1
CASSPGTDILKTQYF,TRBV5-1,TRBJ2-5